This T cell receptor (beta chain) was recovered during a study of human T cells and chemical hapten exposure. As for the study in general: While the approximately 24-week study was under way, patients received diphenylcyclopropenone on the scalp every week. Small pooled library volume differences mainly caused per-sample TCR yield variation.

Germline values: CDR1 LGHNA, CDR2 YNFKEQ. The CDR3 loop spans 18 amino acids. V lost 4 bases to trimming and J lost 4 bases; unmatched junction nucleotides: 11. What the library attached to individual cDNA molecules were unique molecular identifiers. TCRdb redid the calling of the RACE reads with MiXCR, one entry per CDR3 protein. The data contain about 84,000 distinct CDR3 sequences, 11% of them singletons. Documented time point: patch test 3, about 24 weeks after DPC sensitization. Treatment denoted: therapeutic diphenylcyclopropenone sensitization with weekly scalp DPC. There are many counts of this clonotype. Its specificity is not known. Whole-study findings and limits: It should be noted that donors had alopecia, so their immune response may differ from healthy people's.

The starting material was whole blood, obtained in connection with sensitization to the hapten diphenylcyclopropenone (DPC). This receptor was taken from a woman aged 50 to 65 with alopecia areata. Some clones in this sample may be carry-over from other donors' samples. This rearrangement joins TRBV4-2 to TRBJ2-5; the match to TRBD2 covers 14 bases. CDR3 region: CASSRTGTSGSSGETQYF. Written as DNA, the CDR3 is TGTGCCAGCAGCCGCACCGGGACTAGCGGGAGCTCCGGAGAGACCCAGTACTTC.